The sequence of this TCR beta chain was determined in a study of shared clonotypes between healthy human individuals. Study-level points and caveats: The authors expected sequencing depth to affect clonotype sharing among donors.

Trimming cost V 3 bases and J 6 bases; bases outside gene matches: 7. The CDR3 runs 16 residues. CDR1 and CDR2 (germline): KGHSH, LQKENI. The assay ran at deep level. Profiling relied on immunoSEQ multiplex PCR, and the TCRdb table lists in-frame clones only, not all of them. The sample carries 450,000 to 650,000 clones, roughly four fifths recorded once. Notes on this clone: Its antigen is undetermined.

Donors, healthy HIV-negative adults, lacked recent acute infections or vaccinations. The chain links TRBV18 to TRBJ2-1; 11 bases map to TRBD2. The clonotype originates from a woman aged 40 to 50 in good health. Some clones in this sample may be carry-over from other donors' samples. Sequencing was performed on PBMCs. CDR3 in DNA: TGTGCCAGCTCACCCCGTGAGACTAGCGGGACCAATGAGCAGTTCTTC. Its translation is CASSPRETSGTNEQFF. Full variable domain (outside the CDR3, taken from reference TRBV18 and TRBJ2-1): NAGVMQNPRHLVRRRGQEARLRCSPMKGHSHVYWYRQLPEEGLKFMVYLQKENIIDESGMPKERFSAEFPKEGPSILRIQQVVRGDSAAYFCASSPRETSGTNEQFFGPGTRLTVL.